One sample yielded the 18 T cell receptor beta chains listed below, sequenced in a study of cytomegalovirus exposure and HLA in healthy donors. This PCR relied on a set of 60 Vbeta primers and 13 Jbeta primers. TCRdb's table, derived via immunoSEQ multiplex PCR, lists solely in-frame clones and lacks some. The sample holds around 150,000 clones, around 80% seen once. The sequencing input was PBMCs. Receptors were obtained from a man aged 30-40 years in good health and CMV-seronegative.

This rearrangement joins TRBV6-5 to TRBJ2-1; 7 nucleotides align to TRBD1. The CDR3 loop spans 12 amino acids. Germline-derived CDR1 and CDR2 are MNHEY and SVGAGI. V was pared by 8 bases and J by 9 bases, with 7 bases of the junction left unmatched. Written as DNA, the CDR3 is TGTGCCAGCTCTCGACAGGGACCTGAGCAGTTCTTC. Protein: CASSRQGPEQFF.

The table lists this clone with a count of one. This chain connects TRBV5-1 to TRBJ1-1; D unclear. CDR3 size: 15 residues. The germline V and J ends were trimmed by 3 bases and 5 bases, with 17 bases remaining between them. Germline V gene lookup returns CDR1 SGHRS and CDR2 YFSETQ. This chain's CDR3 is CASSSGLVGGTEAFF. For the CDR3, the DNA is TGCGCCAGCAGCTCCGGACTGGTAGGCGGGACTGAAGCTTTCTTT.

About this clone: One end of the junction is discordant with germline, which a read error may explain. This sample includes further DNA sequences coding for the same CDR3. V and J are TRBV13 and TRBJ2-2; tentatively, D is TRBD1 (6 bases). Germline CDR1 reads PRHDT; CDR2 reads FYEKMQ (reference sequence). The CDR3 extends over 14 amino acids. The CDR3 loop reads CASSPQGPVGELFF. The CDR3, as DNA: TGTGCTAGCAGCCCACAGGGTCCCGTCGGGGAGCTGTTTTTT.

The rearrangement uses TRBV28 and TRBJ2-2, with a possible D match to TRBD2 (5 bases). Trimming pared 3 bases from V and 1 base from J, leaving 12 bases between. CDR1 and CDR2 from the germline V gene are MDHEN and SYDVKM. The CDR3 is made up of 16 amino acids. In DNA, the CDR3 is TGTGCCAGCAGTTTCCTTACTAGGATGAACACCGGGGAGCTGTTTTTT. Protein sequence: CASSFLTRMNTGELFF.

This clone was detected ten times or more. V usage is TRBV9 and J usage is TRBJ2-1, with 10 bases identical to TRBD2. CDR1 is SGDLS and CDR2 is YYNGEE in the germline V gene. The CDR3 extends over 16 amino acids. V dropped 2 bases and J dropped 4; count of bases not matched to a gene: 6. The CDR3 loop is CASSVSGTSAYNEQFF. In DNA form, the CDR3 reads TGTGCCAGCAGCGTTTCGGGGACTAGCGCGTACAATGAGCAGTTCTTC.

This rearrangement joins TRBV2 to TRBJ1-5; TRBD1 matches at 9 bases. CDR1 is SNHLY, CDR2 FYNNEI, per germline. CDR3 length equals 21 residues. With 1 base clipped from V and 0 bases from J, the junction kept 16 bases outside the gene matches. CDR3 nucleotides: TGTGCCAGCAGTGAAGGACGGTTGACAGGGGGAACGGTCTATAGCAATCAGCCCCAGCATTTT. Residues: CASSEGRLTGGTVYSNQPQHF.

This clone was counted ten times or more. This chain links TRBV14 with TRBJ1-1; D might be TRBD1 (5 bases). Germline CDR1 reads SGHDN; CDR2 reads FVKESK. CDR3 length: 14 amino acids. V was trimmed by 4 bases and J by 6 bases, leaving 15 bases between them. This CDR3 is CASSRRQPYAEAFF. In DNA, the CDR3 is TGTGCCAGCAGCCGTCGACAGCCTTATGCTGAAGCTTTCTTT. Variable domain in full (rest from reference TRBV14 and TRBJ1-1): EAGVTQFPSHSVIEKGQTVTLRCDPISGHDNLYWYRRVMGKEIKFLLHFVKESKQDESGMPNNRFLAERTGGTYSTLKVQPAELEDSGVYFCASSRRQPYAEAFFGQGTRLTVV.

The chain has TRBV27 and TRBJ1-1; the D is unclear. CDR1 MNHEY and CDR2 SMNVEV come from the germline V gene (reference sequence). V lost 5 bases and J lost 0, with 13 bases in between. This CDR3 region has 15 residues. As DNA, the CDR3 is TGTGCCAGCAGTCCTACGGGTTTGGTGAACACTGAAGCTTTCTTT. Amino acid sequence: CASSPTGLVNTEAFF.

Comments on this clone: One end of the junction varies from germline; a read error may be responsible. V usage is TRBV15 and J usage is TRBJ2-5; no reliable D call. The CDR3 covers 15 residues. CDR1 is LNHNV and CDR2 is YYDKDF in the germline V gene (reference sequence). The CDR3 region is CATSRDRGLQEIQYF. Here the CDR3 DNA reads TGTGCCACCAGCAGAGATAGAGGCCTGCAAGAGATCCAGTACTTC.

This chain joins TRBV4-1 and TRBJ1-2; a weak D match, TRBD1 (5 bases). V gave up 1 base and J gave up 0 bases, with 15 bases separating them. The CDR3 is made up of 17 amino acids. The germline V gene has CDR1 MGHRA and CDR2 YSYEKL. The CDR3 nucleotides read TGCGCCAGCAGCCAAGGTGGAGGGGTCAGATCTAACTATGGCTACACCTTC. Translating gives CASSQGGGVRSNYGYTF.

The chain carries TRBV2 and TRBJ1-4; TRBD1 might be the D (5 bases). The CDR3 extends over 14 amino acids. Trimming removed 1 base at V and 7 bases at J, with 10 bases between. Germline CDR1 and CDR2: SNHLY and FYNNEI. For the CDR3, the DNA is TGTGCCAGCAGTGAAGACAGGTTTGGTGAAAAACTGTTTTTT. Its protein product is CASSEDRFGEKLFF.

This clone was seen a single time. The chain has TRBV7-9 and TRBJ1-4, with D hard to call. Trimming shortened V by 5 bases and J by 0 bases, and 10 bases separated the two germline ends. Germline V CDR1 and CDR2: SEHNR, FQNEAQ (reference sequence). There are 15 residues in the CDR3. The CDR3 sequence is CASSQDLATNEKLFF. In nucleotides, the CDR3 is TGTGCCAGCAGCCAAGACTTGGCAACTAATGAAAAACTGTTTTTT. The full variable domain, its missing parts supplied by reference TRBV7-9 and TRBJ1-4, is DTGVSQNPRHKITKRGQNVTFRCDPISEHNRLYWYRQTLGQGPEFLTYFQNEAQLEKSRLLSDRFSAERPKGSFSTLEIQRTEQGDSAMYLCASSQDLATNEKLFFGSGTQLSVL.

J is TRBJ1-2 and V is TRBV6-5; TRBD1 aligns across 9 bases. V shed 5 bases, J shed 7 bases, and the junction held 11 bases outside the gene matches. CDR1 and CDR2 (germline): MNHEY, SVGAGI. The CDR3 covers 15 residues. The CDR3 reads CASSGGTGPSIGYTF. In DNA, the CDR3 is TGTGCCAGCAGTGGAGGGACAGGGCCTTCTATTGGCTACACCTTC.

The chain is built from TRBV6-5 and TRBJ2-1; 7 positions agree with TRBD2. The CDR3 sequence is 14 residues long. From germline, CDR1 is MNHEY and CDR2 SVGAGI. V was clipped by 1 base and J by 7 bases; unmatched bases: 4. The chain's CDR3 is CASSYLGGRNEQFF. The CDR3 coding sequence is TGTGCCAGCAGTTACTTGGGAGGGAGGAATGAGCAGTTCTTC.

The chain couples TRBV6-4 to TRBJ1-1; TRBD1 aligns across 8 bases. The CDR3 has 15 residues. Unmatched junction bases numbered 10, after V lost 4 bases and J lost 6 bases. Germline CDR1 is MRHNA and CDR2 is SNTAGT. CDR3 residues: CASSATGTGDPEAFF. In DNA form, the CDR3 reads TGTGCCAGCAGTGCCACCGGGACAGGAGACCCTGAAGCTTTCTTT.

The genes are TRBV9 and TRBJ2-1, with TRBD1 matching over 10 bases. Germline V gives CDR1 SGDLS, CDR2 YYNGEE. The trim removed 4 bases at V and 4 bases at J, leaving 8 bases unmatched. CDR3 length equals 16 residues. Here the CDR3 reads CASSPPGQGPYNEQFF. The CDR3 DNA follows: TGTGCCAGCAGCCCGCCGGGACAGGGGCCGTACAATGAGCAGTTCTTC.

V is TRBV6-5 and J is TRBJ1-2, with D perhaps matching TRBD1 (5 bases). The CDR3 is made up of 14 amino acids. From germline, CDR1 is MNHEY and CDR2 SVGAGI. Trimming took 2 bases from V and 4 from J, leaving 11 bases between them. In DNA form, the CDR3 reads TGTGCCAGCAGTTACAGGGGTCGAGGCTATGGCTACACCTTC. It specifies CASSYRGRGYGYTF.

V usage is TRBV6-5 and J usage is TRBJ1-2; unclear D gene. This CDR3 is built from 14 residues. Trimming removed 5 bases at V and 4 bases at J, with 14 bases between. Germline values: CDR1 MNHEY, CDR2 SVGAGI. The CDR3 DNA reads as TGTGCCAGCAGTGAGGATCACCGGAGCTATGGCTACACCTTC. Protein product: CASSEDHRSYGYTF.